Included here is one T cell receptor (beta chain) sequence, with context. Trimming took off 1 base at V and 8 bases at J, with 12 bases between the two ends. The length of the CDR3 is 14 residues. Germline lookup yields CDR1 MGHRA and CDR2 YSYEKL. The sample comes from a study of OX40 agonist ivuxolimab in advanced cancers. Produced via immunoSEQ multiplex PCR; TCRdb's table is partial and in-frame only. This repertoire shows more than 35,000 clones, about 83% found once; its top ten account for around an eighth. V and J are TRBV4-1 and TRBJ2-1; tentative D call: TRBD1 (6 bases). Sequences were derived from CD4+ or CD8+ T cells sorted from blood, sampled in a trial of the OX40 agonist ivuxolimab. The TCR originated in an adult with an advanced solid tumor such as melanoma, head and neck, liver or kidney cancer. As DNA, the CDR3 is TGCGCCAGCAGCCAAGCAGTCTGGGGGCATGAGCAGTTCTTC. This sequence encodes CASSQAVWGHEQFF.